The 27 T cell receptor beta chains in this list originate from one sample, sequenced in a study of OX40 agonist ivuxolimab in advanced cancers. Measured with immunoSEQ multiplex PCR; TCRdb has only the in-frame clones, and not every one. The profile covers over 50,000 clones, with 65% to 85% appearing a single time and 3% to 4% taken by the ten largest. The input for sequencing was CD4+ or CD8+ T cells sorted from blood, taken in a trial of the OX40 agonist ivuxolimab. Receptors originate from an adult with an advanced solid tumor such as melanoma, head and neck, liver or kidney cancer.

The gene calls are TRBV6-6 and TRBJ1-4; the D gene is possibly TRBD1 (5 bases). Germline V gene data show CDR1 as MNHNY and CDR2 as SVGAGI (reference sequence). This CDR3 is built from 16 residues. The V end lost 5 bases, the J end lost 7 bases, and 20 bases lay between the germline ends. The CDR3 spells CASSKKFGDGGEKLFF. In DNA form, the CDR3 reads TGTGCCAGCAGTAAGAAGTTCGGGGATGGGGGTGAAAAACTGTTTTTT.

The genes are TRBV18 and TRBJ1-5; no reliable D call. Trimming took 3 bases from V and 4 from J, leaving 10 bases between them. Germline values: CDR1 KGHSH, CDR2 LQKENI. This CDR3 is built from 14 residues. The CDR3: CASSPYPGNQPQHF. The CDR3 DNA reads TGTGCCAGCTCACCCTATCCAGGAAATCAGCCCCAGCATTTT.

The J gene is TRBJ1-2, the V gene TRBV7-6, with 7 bases that match TRBD1. V shed 6 bases, J shed 4 bases, and the junction held 17 bases outside the gene matches. The V gene's germline CDR1 is SGHVS and CDR2 FNYEAQ. The CDR3 covers 17 residues. CDR3 in DNA: TGTGCCAGCAGTTTGGTGTGTACCGGGACAGCCGCCTATGGCTACACCTTC. Encoded protein: CASSLVCTGTAAYGYTF.

The chain is built from TRBV7-6 and TRBJ2-3; 10 nucleotides match TRBD2. The V segment lost 5 bases and the J segment 1 base; nucleotides outside the gene matches: 6. The CDR3 consists of 16 residues. Germline V gives CDR1 SGHVS, CDR2 FNYEAQ. CDR3 in amino acids: CASSRLAGGRTDTQYF. Written as DNA, the CDR3 is TGTGCCAGCAGCCGGTTAGCGGGAGGACGCACAGATACGCAGTATTTT.

The chain links TRBV7-3 to TRBJ1-2; 7 bases are a match to TRBD1. V lost 5 bases and J lost 3; bases outside the gene matches: 3. Germline V gives CDR1 SGHTA, CDR2 FQGTGA. The CDR3 spans 13 residues. The DNA for the CDR3 is TGTGCCAGCAGCGTAGACAGGGACTATGGCTACACCTTC. Translation: CASSVDRDYGYTF.

The rearrangement uses TRBV6-1 and TRBJ2-7, with D unresolved. The CDR3 is 14 residues long. V was cut by 6 bases and J by 4 bases, with 16 bases left in between. Germline V gives CDR1 MNHNS, CDR2 SASEGT. In nucleotides, the CDR3 is TGTGCCAGCAGATACGGACCTGGTACGTACGAGCAGTACTTC. Translation: CASRYGPGTYEQYF.

The chain links TRBV11-2 to TRBJ1-2; 11 nucleotides match TRBD1. Germline V CDR1 and CDR2: SGHAT, FQNNGV. After removal of 5 bases from V and 10 bases from J, the junction contained 6 bases not matched to a gene. The CDR3 covers 13 residues. CDR3 residues: CASSLRDRGDYTF. The CDR3 DNA reads as TGTGCCAGCAGCCTCCGGGACAGGGGGGACTACACCTTC.

The CDR3 sequence is CASSQKVGGGPHTGELFF. The CDR3 coding sequence is TGTGCCAGCAGCCAGAAGGTCGGCGGGGGGCCCCACACCGGGGAGCTGTTTTTT. The chain couples TRBV7-2 to TRBJ2-2; 8 nucleotides line up with TRBD2. The CDR3 extends over 18 amino acids. The J segment lost 3 bases and the V segment lost 5 bases, leaving 14 bases of the junction unmatched. CDR1 is SGHTA, CDR2 FQGNSA, per germline.

This clone was recorded a few times. The chain carries TRBV11-1 and TRBJ2-5; 8 bases map to TRBD1. The CDR3 runs 15 residues. The germline CDR1 and CDR2 sequences are SGHAT and FQDESV (reference sequence). V trimming: 5 bases; J trimming: 1 base; junction bases outside the gene matches: 6. CDR3 residues: CASSPSDRGQETQYF. The CDR3 DNA sequence: TGTGCCAGCAGCCCCAGCGACAGGGGCCAAGAGACCCAGTACTTC.

This sequence joins TRBV5-8 and TRBJ1-5; no reliable D call. CDR3 length: 13 residues. Germline V CDR1 and CDR2: SGHTS, YDEGEE. The V end lost 0 bases, the J end lost 6 bases, and 7 bases lay between the germline ends. The CDR3 coding sequence is TGTGCCAGCAGCTTGGGGTACGGTCAGCCCCAGCATTTT. The encoded protein is CASSLGYGQPQHF.

V gene TRBV18 combines with J gene TRBJ2-5, with D perhaps given as TRBD1 or TRBD2 (5 bases each). Trimming cost V 2 bases and J 5 bases, with 12 bases left between them. The CDR3 totals 14 residues. Germline V gene lookup returns CDR1 KGHSH and CDR2 LQKENI. CDR3 nucleotides: TGTGCCAGCTCACCAGAGAGGGGCGCGGAGACCCAGTACTTC. Amino acids: CASSPERGAETQYF.

The chain uses TRBV28 and TRBJ1-5; D not certain. Trimming took off 6 bases at V and 0 bases at J, with 21 bases between the two ends. CDR1 and CDR2 (germline): MDHEN, SYDVKM. CDR3 length: 18 amino acids. CDR3 amino acids: CASSSGSRSLYSNQPQHF. The CDR3 coding sequence is TGTGCCAGCAGCTCCGGTAGCCGAAGTTTATATAGCAATCAGCCCCAGCATTTT.

V is TRBV4-2 and J is TRBJ2-2; 12 nucleotides line up with TRBD2. Germline loops: CDR1 LGHNA, CDR2 YNFKEQ. This CDR3 has 18 residues. V lost 3 bases, J lost 0 bases, and 5 bases stayed unmatched. This CDR3 reads CASSQLLAGGTNTGELFF. CDR3 nucleotides: TGTGCCAGCAGCCAGCTACTAGCGGGGGGTACGAACACCGGGGAGCTGTTTTTT.

The V gene is TRBV30, the J gene TRBJ1-2; D perhaps matches TRBD1 (5 bases). V dropped 4 bases and J dropped 7 bases, with 22 bases sitting between them. Germline V CDR1 and CDR2: GTSNPN, SVGIG (reference sequence). CDR3 size: 15 residues. The CDR3 sequence: CAWTVRGASLLGYTF. DNA for the CDR3: TGTGCCTGGACCGTACGCGGGGCCTCCCTGCTTGGCTACACCTTC.

This rearrangement joins TRBV5-4 to TRBJ1-1; D is possibly TRBD1 (5 bases). The V end was cut by 4 bases, the J end by 1 base, with 14 bases between. This CDR3 comprises 15 residues. The germline V gene encodes CDR1 SGHNT and CDR2 YYREEE (reference sequence). CDR3 nucleotide sequence: TGTGCCAGCAGCCTCAGGGATTTTGGGAACACTGAAGCTTTCTTT. Protein product: CASSLRDFGNTEAFF.

The chain is built from TRBV27 and TRBJ2-2; 8 bases are shared with TRBD1. The CDR3 is made up of 14 amino acids. CDR1 and CDR2 (germline): MNHEY, SMNVEV (reference sequence). J gave up 5 bases and V 4 bases, and 3 bases lay outside the gene matches. This chain's CDR3 is CASSSGGRTGELFF. CDR3 bases: TGTGCCAGCAGTTCAGGGGGCCGGACCGGGGAGCTGTTTTTT.

This rearrangement joins TRBV11-1 to TRBJ2-3; D might be TRBD2 (6 bases). Germline V gene lookup returns CDR1 SGHAT and CDR2 FQDESV (reference sequence). V was shortened by 3 bases and J by 2 bases, with 15 bases between the two germline ends. The CDR3 runs 16 residues. The CDR3 nucleotides read TGTGCCAGCAGCTTTAGGGCGGGGCCAGCCACAGATACGCAGTATTTT. This encodes CASSFRAGPATDTQYF.

The V call is TRBV5-1, the J call TRBJ2-5; TRBD2 aligns across 9 bases. The J segment lost 5 bases and the V segment lost 4 bases, leaving 18 bases of the junction unmatched. The CDR3 runs 18 residues. The germline gives CDR1 SGHRS, CDR2 YFSETQ. CDR3 amino acids: CASSPRTSVPDRGETQYF. Written as DNA, the CDR3 is TGCGCCAGCAGCCCAAGGACTAGCGTTCCAGATCGGGGGGAGACCCAGTACTTC.

The chain combines TRBV6-1 with TRBJ2-7; TRBD2 aligns across 15 bases. The CDR3 spans 15 residues. The germline V gene has CDR1 MNHNS and CDR2 SASEGT. V trimming: 6 bases; J trimming: 6 bases; junction bases outside the gene matches: 6. This chain's CDR3 is CASRLGLAGGGEQYF. The CDR3 DNA sequence: TGTGCCAGCAGACTAGGACTAGCGGGGGGGGGCGAGCAGTACTTC.

The CDR3 region has the DNA TGTGCCAGCAGTGAAGCAGACTCTGGGGCCAACGTCCTGACTTTC. Translating it yields CASSEADSGANVLTF. This chain uses TRBV2 with TRBJ2-6; D is ambiguous. Germline assignment: CDR1 SNHLY and CDR2 FYNNEI. The V end lost 0 bases, the J end lost 0 bases, and 3 bases lay between the germline ends. CDR3 size: 15 residues. The variable domain in full, completed from reference TRBV2 and TRBJ2-6, reads EPEVTQTPSHQVTQMGQEVILRCVPISNHLYFYWYRQILGQKVEFLVSFYNNEISEKSEIFDDQFSVERPDGSNFTLKIRSTKLEDSAMYFCASSEADSGANVLTFGAGSRLTVL.

The chain joins TRBV29-1 to TRBJ1-4, with D perhaps TRBD1 (5 bases). CDR3 length: 13 residues. V shed 4 bases and J shed 7 bases, with 13 bases lying between them. Germline assignment: CDR1 SQVTM and CDR2 ANQGSEA. The CDR3 DNA reads as TGCAGCGTTGGGGGCAGCTTAGGTGAAAAACTGTTTTTT. Translating gives CSVGGSLGEKLFF.

The rearrangement links TRBV5-1 to TRBJ2-3, with TRBD1 as a possible D gene (5 bases). V was pared by 7 bases and J by 3 bases, with 18 bases between. CDR1 and CDR2 from the germline V gene are SGHRS and YFSETQ. The CDR3 sequence is 15 residues long. CDR3: CASAYSRGGTDTQYF. The DNA of the CDR3 is TGCGCCAGCGCTTATAGTAGGGGTGGAACAGATACGCAGTATTTT.

This clone appeared a few times. The rearrangement joins TRBV6-6 to TRBJ2-5, with 9 bases matching TRBD2. This CDR3 spans 16 amino acids. J gave up 5 bases and V 2 bases, and 9 bases lay outside the gene matches. Germline V gene lookup returns CDR1 MNHNY and CDR2 SVGAGI (reference sequence). CDR3 sequence (DNA): TGTGCCAGCAGTTACGACGCTAGCGGGGATGGGGAGACCCAGTACTTC. This translates into CASSYDASGDGETQYF.

This clone was observed a single time. The chain employs TRBV5-6 and TRBJ1-2; D is unresolved. This CDR3 contains 16 residues. The germline V gene encodes CDR1 SGHDT and CDR2 YYEEEE. Trimming stripped 0 bases from V and 0 bases from J, with 12 bases between. The CDR3 spells CASSLDLERANYGYTF. CDR3 DNA: TGTGCCAGCAGCTTGGATTTGGAACGGGCTAACTATGGCTACACCTTC.

The rearrangement links TRBV28 to TRBJ1-6; a weak D match, TRBD1 (5 bases). Germline CDR1 and CDR2: MDHEN and SYDVKM. This CDR3 has 15 residues. The V and J ends lost 4 bases and 3 bases respectively, with 10 bases between them. The CDR3 loop is CASSSTVHYNSPLHF. The CDR3, as DNA: TGTGCCAGCAGTTCGACAGTCCACTATAATTCACCCCTCCACTTT.

V and J are TRBV6-1 and TRBJ2-5; the D gene could be TRBD1 or TRBD2 (5 bases each). V lost 1 base and J 4 bases, leaving 16 bases between the germline ends. Germline V lookup: CDR1 MNHNS, CDR2 SASEGT. This CDR3 is 16 amino acids long. The CDR3 nucleotides are TGTGCCAGCAGTGAAGTCGGCAGGGAGTCGTCAGAGACCCAGTACTTC. Its protein product is CASSEVGRESSETQYF.

The gene calls are TRBV6-1 and TRBJ2-3; TRBD1 or TRBD2 may be the D gene (5 bases each). The CDR3 spans 14 residues. Trimming removed 4 bases at V and 1 base at J, with 9 bases between. Looked up from germline, CDR1 is MNHNS and CDR2 is SASEGT. CDR3 nucleotides: TGTGCCAGCAGTGGAGGGGATGGCACAGATACGCAGTATTTT. It translates to CASSGGDGTDTQYF.